A selection of T cell receptor beta chains follows, all from one sample in a study of T-cell reconstitution after alpha-beta-depleted transplantation in children. TCRdb reanalysed the PCR reads using MiXCR and keeps one entry per CDR3 protein. This table has about 640,000 distinct CDR3 sequences, 16% appearing once. The specimen was PBMCs from the stem cell graft donor, collected from the stem cell graft. The receptors shown here come from a human donor who donated a stem cell graft to a child with acute myeloid leukemia. Each CDR3 is given with its conserved first and last residue. The D gene is left open where the match is weak. Clone size, where shown, is once, few, many, or a class for clones that have expanded.

J gene,D gene,clone size,V gene,CDR3 DNA,CDR3 protein
TRBJ1-3,.,.,TRBV5-1,TGCGCCAGCAGCTTGGCCGGACAGAATGGAAACACCATATATTTT,CASSLAGQNGNTIYF
TRBJ2-3,TRBD2,.,TRBV29-1,TGCAGCGTTGGAGTTAGCGGGGGGCCCGATACGCAGTATTTT,CSVGVSGGPDTQYF
TRBJ2-7,.,.,TRBV18,TGTGCCAGCTCACCGGTCGCGGGCTACGAGCAGTACTTC,CASSPVAGYEQYF
TRBJ2-5,TRBD2,many,TRBV27,TGTGCCAGCAGTCCCCGACTAGCGGGCGAGACCCAGTACTTC,CASSPRLAGETQYF
TRBJ2-3,.,many,TRBV7-2,TGTGCCAGCAGCTTCTCCCTCAGCACAGATACGCAGTATTTT,CASSFSLSTDTQYF
TRBJ1-5,.,.,TRBV12-3/TRBV12-4,TGTGCCAGCAGCCGGGACCCCGGGGGGCCCCAGCATTTT,CASSRDPGGPQHF
TRBJ1-2,.,few,TRBV5-1,TGCGCCAGCAGCTTGGGGACACCAATACCTAACTATGGCTACACCTTC,CASSLGTPIPNYGYTF
TRBJ1-1,.,few,TRBV20-1,TGCAGTGCTAGCGGGGGAGCTTTGGACACTGAAGCTTTCTTT,CSASGGALDTEAFF
TRBJ2-1,.,.,TRBV20-1,TGCAGTGCTCCTCCTGGGGCAGGGGAGGGCTACAATGAGCAGTTCTTC,CSAPPGAGEGYNEQFF
TRBJ1-2,TRBD1,many,TRBV12-3/TRBV12-4,TGTGCCAGCTCAGGGACAGTGAACTATGGCTACACCTTC,CASSGTVNYGYTF
TRBJ1-2,TRBD1,few,TRBV5-1,TGCGCCAGCAGCTTGGGGGGACAGGGGCGCTCTAACTATGGCTACACCTTC,CASSLGGQGRSNYGYTF
TRBJ1-2,.,many,TRBV5-5,TGTGCCAGCAGCTTGGTGGGGGACACCCGCAACTATGGCTACACCTTC,CASSLVGDTRNYGYTF
TRBJ1-5,TRBD1,.,TRBV7-2,TGTGCCAGCAGCCTCCAGACAGGGGCCGTATGGCCCCAGCATTTT,CASSLQTGAVWPQHF
TRBJ1-6,.,many,TRBV15,TGTGCCACCAAACGGGGGGGCCAGAGATCACCCCTCCACTTT,CATKRGGQRSPLHF
TRBJ1-2,.,.,TRBV12-3/TRBV12-4,TGTGCCAGCAGTCTTCCATCCCGGAGAGCGACAGTGGCTAACTATGGCTACACCTTC,CASSLPSRRATVANYGYTF
TRBJ1-2,.,.,TRBV20-1,TGCAGTGCTAGCCCTGGGTTGGCTGATGGCTACACCTTC,CSASPGLADGYTF
TRBJ2-3,TRBD2,many,TRBV12-3/TRBV12-4,TGTGCCAGCAGTTTAGAAGCGGGGGGGATCACTAGCACAGATACGCAGTATTTT,CASSLEAGGITSTDTQYF
TRBJ2-5,.,many,TRBV27,TGTGCCAGCAGCGACAGGGACTCGGAAGAGACCCAGTACTTC,CASSDRDSEETQYF
TRBJ2-2,.,few,TRBV20-1,TGCAGTGCTAGTTCGGGGCATACCGGGGAGCTGTTTTTT,CSASSGHTGELFF
TRBJ1-2,.,many,TRBV5-1,TGCGCCAGCAGCTTTGTGGCAGGCCCTACTAACTATGGCTACACCTTC,CASSFVAGPTNYGYTF
TRBJ1-1,.,.,TRBV25-1,TGTGCCAGCAGTGAGACGGAGGGCATGAACACTGAAGCTTTCTTT,CASSETEGMNTEAFF
TRBJ2-1,.,few,TRBV7-3,TGTGCCAGCAGCTTCCGGCCCACCCCTAGCAATGAGCAGTTCTTC,CASSFRPTPSNEQFF
TRBJ1-2,.,many,TRBV20-1,TGCAGTGCTAGGGGCAGGGGAGATATACAGGCCTACTATGGCTACACCTTC,CSARGRGDIQAYYGYTF
TRBJ2-7,TRBD2,.,TRBV13,TGTGCCAGCAGCTTTAGCGGGGTTTCCTCCTACGAGCAGTACTTC,CASSFSGVSSYEQYF
TRBJ2-5,TRBD1,many,TRBV20-1,TGCAGTTCAGTTTCTGGGACAGGGCAAGAGACCCAGTACTTC,CSSVSGTGQETQYF
TRBJ1-5,.,many,TRBV5-1,TGCGCCAGCAGCGACCAGGGTGGCAATCAGCCCCAGCATTTT,CASSDQGGNQPQHF